This T cell receptor (beta chain) was retrieved from a study of blood T cell repertoires in COVID-19. The wider study: COVID-19 samples from acute and convalescent phases originated in the United States, Italy and Spain. PBMCs, B-cell-depleted T cells, or T cells provided the cDNA or gDNA that made up the material.

Original analysis: Quantification of nucleated cells was approximated via reference gene primer amplification. Generated by immunoSEQ multiplex PCR, the TCRdb table keeps only in-frame clones and is missing some. The D gene and trimming were derived from the DNA, and the V and J assignments and clone size from that table. The table has approximately 170,000 clones, around 85% seen once. The germline V gene encodes CDR1 MNHEY and CDR2 SMNVEV (reference sequence). Trimming at V came to 5 bases and at J to 4 bases, leaving 9 bases not matched to a gene. This CDR3 is built from 16 residues. This TCR came from a woman aged 45-65 years with acute or convalescent COVID-19. The sequencing sample was made of peripheral blood. The chain links TRBV27 to TRBJ2-7, with TRBD2 matching 12 bases. CDR3 bases: TGTGCCAGCAGTCGTTCTGGACTAGCGGGAACTTACGAGCAGTACTTC. It codes for CASSRSGLAGTYEQYF.